The rows below give T cell receptor beta chains drawn from one sample of a study of CD8 T cells in Susac syndrome. Each CDR3 protein is one row after TCRdb ran MiXCR on the immunoSEQ multiplex PCR reads. The table records 130,000 or so distinct CDR3 sequences, under 95% of them present only once. The sequenced sample consisted of CD8+ T cells from PBMCs. These TCRs come from a human donor with multiple sclerosis. Both conserved end residues are part of each CDR3. A D gene is named only where the DNA matches it firmly.

>TRBV20-1|TRBJ2-1|TRBD2
TGCAGTGCTAGCCCGCTAGCGGGAGCAGGGTCCTACAATGAGCAGTTCTTC
CSASPLAGAGSYNEQFF
>TRBV27|TRBJ2-7|TRBD2
TGTGCCAGCAGCCCCGGGACTACCTACTACGAGCAGTACTTC
CASSPGTTYYEQYF
>TRBV2|TRBJ2-7|TRBD2
TGTGCCAGCTCCCGGACTAGCGAGCAGTACGAGCAGTACTTC
CASSRTSEQYEQYF
>TRBV29-1|TRBJ2-1|TRBD2
TGCAGCGTTGAGGGCGGGAGTGGTAATGAGCAGTTCTTC
CSVEGGSGNEQFF
>TRBV28|TRBJ2-5|.
TGTGCCAGCAGCCTCCCCGTAGAGAACCAAGAGACCCAGTACTTC
CASSLPVENQETQYF
>TRBV18|TRBJ2-7|.
TGTGCCAGCTCACCAGGGGTCGACGAGCAGTACTTC
CASSPGVDEQYF
>TRBV9|TRBJ2-3|TRBD2
TGTGCCAGCAGCGTAGAGGCGGGAGTATCAGATACGCAGTATTTT
CASSVEAGVSDTQYF
>TRBV19|TRBJ1-5|.
TGTGCCAGTAGACAGGGACACTATAGCAATCAGCCCCAGCATTTT
CASRQGHYSNQPQHF
>TRBV7-2|TRBJ2-1|TRBD1
TGTGCCAGCAGCTTAATGACAGGGGGGTACAATGAGCAGTTCTTC
CASSLMTGGYNEQFF
>TRBV7-6|TRBJ2-7|TRBD2
TGTGCCAGCAGCTTAGGGGAGGGAGGGGCCTACGAGCAGTACTTC
CASSLGEGGAYEQYF